The TCR beta chain described here comes from a study of blood T cell repertoires in COVID-19. The overall study: Donors in the United States, Italy and Spain gave samples during acute or convalescent COVID-19. PBMCs, B-cell-depleted T cells, or T cells provided the cDNA or gDNA that made up the material.

J was trimmed by 4 bases and V by 3 bases; bases with no gene match: 8. CDR3 length equals 16 residues. Germline lookup yields CDR1 SGHNT and CDR2 YYREEE (reference sequence). In the original processing: It was from reference gene primer amplification that nucleated cell counts were estimated. Clones were sequenced by immunoSEQ multiplex PCR, and TCRdb holds only the in-frame ones, with some missing. V, J and clone size are taken as reported in that table, and D and trimming were inferred from the DNA itself. The table lists 250,000 to 300,000 clones, more than 85% of them singletons. Enrollment of patients from Seattle took place during active infection, with longitudinal follow-up.

The sequenced material came from peripheral blood. V and J are TRBV5-4 and TRBJ2-3, with 10 positions matching TRBD2. This sequence originates from a young woman with COVID-19, enrolled during active disease. Here the CDR3 reads CASSYGSGRAADTQYF. The CDR3 DNA reads TGTGCCAGCAGCTACGGGAGCGGGAGGGCAGCAGATACGCAGTATTTT.